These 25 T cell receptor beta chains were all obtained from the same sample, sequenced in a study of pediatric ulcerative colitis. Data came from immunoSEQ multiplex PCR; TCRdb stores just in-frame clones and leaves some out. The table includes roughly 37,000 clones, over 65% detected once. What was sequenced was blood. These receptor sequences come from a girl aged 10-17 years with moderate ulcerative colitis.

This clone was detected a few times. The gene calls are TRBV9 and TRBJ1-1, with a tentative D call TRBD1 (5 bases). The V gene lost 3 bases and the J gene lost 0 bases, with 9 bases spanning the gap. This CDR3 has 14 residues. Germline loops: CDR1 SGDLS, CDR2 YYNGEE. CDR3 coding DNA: TGTGCCAGCAGCGCCGACAGACTGAACACTGAAGCTTTCTTT. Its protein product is CASSADRLNTEAFF. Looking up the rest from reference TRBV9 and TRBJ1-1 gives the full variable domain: DSGVTQTPKHLITATGQRVTLRCSPRSGDLSVYWYQQSLDQGLQFLIQYYNGEERAKGNILERFSAQQFPDLHSELNLSSLELGDSALYFCASSADRLNTEAFFGQGTRLTVV.

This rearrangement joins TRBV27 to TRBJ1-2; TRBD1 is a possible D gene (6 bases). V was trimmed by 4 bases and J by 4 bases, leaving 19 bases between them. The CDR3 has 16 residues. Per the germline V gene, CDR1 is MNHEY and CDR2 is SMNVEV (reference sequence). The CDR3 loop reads CASSYQQGIPIYGYTF. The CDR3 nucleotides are TGTGCCAGCAGTTATCAACAGGGAATTCCCATCTATGGCTACACCTTC.

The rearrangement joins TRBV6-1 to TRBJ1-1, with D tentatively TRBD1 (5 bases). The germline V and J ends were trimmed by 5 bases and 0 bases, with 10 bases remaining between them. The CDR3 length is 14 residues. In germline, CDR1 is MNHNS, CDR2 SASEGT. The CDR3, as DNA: TGTGCCAGCAGTTCGGCGACAGTGAACACTGAAGCTTTCTTT. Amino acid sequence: CASSSATVNTEAFF.

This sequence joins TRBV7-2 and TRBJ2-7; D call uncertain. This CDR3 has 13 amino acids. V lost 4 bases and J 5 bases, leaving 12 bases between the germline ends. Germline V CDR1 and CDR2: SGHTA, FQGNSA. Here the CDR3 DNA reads TGTGCCAGCAGCTCCAGTAGGGATAACGAGCAGTACTTC. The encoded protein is CASSSSRDNEQYF.

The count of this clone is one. CDR3 in DNA: TGTGCCAGCAGCTTAGTTTCCAGCCGCCAAGAGACCCAGTACTTC. It is translated as CASSLVSSRQETQYF. The chain is built from TRBV7-6 and TRBJ2-5, with unresolved D. This CDR3 is 15 amino acids long. The germline gives CDR1 SGHVS, CDR2 FNYEAQ. Trimming shortened V by 1 base and J by 1 base, and 10 bases separated the two germline ends.

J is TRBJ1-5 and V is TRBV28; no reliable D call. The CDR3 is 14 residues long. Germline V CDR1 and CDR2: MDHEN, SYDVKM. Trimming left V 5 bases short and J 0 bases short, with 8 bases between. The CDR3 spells CASSRHHSNQPQHF. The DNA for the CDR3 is TGTGCCAGCAGTAGACATCATAGCAATCAGCCCCAGCATTTT.

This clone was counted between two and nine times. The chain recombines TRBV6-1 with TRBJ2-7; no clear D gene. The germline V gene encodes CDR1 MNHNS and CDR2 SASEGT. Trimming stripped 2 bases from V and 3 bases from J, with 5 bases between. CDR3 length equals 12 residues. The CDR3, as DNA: TGTGCCAGCAGTGAACCCGGCTACGAGCAGTACTTC. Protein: CASSEPGYEQYF.

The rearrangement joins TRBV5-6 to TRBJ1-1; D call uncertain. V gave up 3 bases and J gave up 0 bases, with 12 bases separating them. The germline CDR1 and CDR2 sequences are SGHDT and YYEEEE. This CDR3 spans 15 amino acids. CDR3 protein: CASSWKEPMNTEAFF. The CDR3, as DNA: TGTGCCAGCAGCTGGAAGGAGCCCATGAACACTGAAGCTTTCTTT.

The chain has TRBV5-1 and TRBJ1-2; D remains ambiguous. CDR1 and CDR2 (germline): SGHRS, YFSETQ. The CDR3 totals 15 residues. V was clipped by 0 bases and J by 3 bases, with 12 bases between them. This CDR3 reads CASSLVGPKDYGYTF. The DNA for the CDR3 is TGCGCCAGCAGCTTGGTGGGCCCCAAGGACTATGGCTACACCTTC.

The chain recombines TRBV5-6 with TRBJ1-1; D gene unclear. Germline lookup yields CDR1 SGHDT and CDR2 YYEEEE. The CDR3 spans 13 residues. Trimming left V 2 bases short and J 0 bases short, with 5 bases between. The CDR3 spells CASSFSLNTEAFF. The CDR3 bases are TGTGCCAGCAGCTTTTCTTTGAACACTGAAGCTTTCTTT.

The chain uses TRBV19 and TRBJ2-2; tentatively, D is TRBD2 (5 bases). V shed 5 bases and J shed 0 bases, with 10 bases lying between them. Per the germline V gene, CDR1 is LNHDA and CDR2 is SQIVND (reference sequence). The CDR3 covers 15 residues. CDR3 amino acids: CASSPGGPNTGELFF. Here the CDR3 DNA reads TGTGCCAGTAGTCCCGGAGGCCCGAACACCGGGGAGCTGTTTTTT.

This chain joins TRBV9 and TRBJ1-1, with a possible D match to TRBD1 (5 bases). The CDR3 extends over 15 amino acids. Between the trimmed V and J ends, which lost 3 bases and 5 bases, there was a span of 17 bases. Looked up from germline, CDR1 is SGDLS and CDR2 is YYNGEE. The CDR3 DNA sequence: TGTGCCAGCAGCGGCTACACCGGGACGTCGACTGAAGCTTTCTTT. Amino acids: CASSGYTGTSTEAFF.

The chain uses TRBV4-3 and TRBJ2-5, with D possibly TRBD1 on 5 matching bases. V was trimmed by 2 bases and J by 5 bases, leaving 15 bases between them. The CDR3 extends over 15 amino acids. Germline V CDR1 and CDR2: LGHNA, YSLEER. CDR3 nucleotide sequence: TGCGCCAGCAGCCAAAGTTCAGGGTATCCGGAGACCCAGTACTTC. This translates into CASSQSSGYPETQYF.

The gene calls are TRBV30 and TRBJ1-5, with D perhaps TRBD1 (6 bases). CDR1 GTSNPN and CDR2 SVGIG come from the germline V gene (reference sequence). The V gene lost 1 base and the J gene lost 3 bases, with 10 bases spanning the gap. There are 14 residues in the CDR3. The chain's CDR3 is CAWSGTAVNQPQHF. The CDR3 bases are TGTGCCTGGAGTGGGACAGCGGTCAATCAGCCCCAGCATTTT. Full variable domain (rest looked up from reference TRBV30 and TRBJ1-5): SQTIHQWPATLVQPVGSPLSLECTVEGTSNPNLYWYRQAAGRGLQLLFYSVGIGQISSEVPQNLSASRPQDRQFILSSKKLLLSDSGFYLCAWSGTAVNQPQHFGDGTRLSIL.

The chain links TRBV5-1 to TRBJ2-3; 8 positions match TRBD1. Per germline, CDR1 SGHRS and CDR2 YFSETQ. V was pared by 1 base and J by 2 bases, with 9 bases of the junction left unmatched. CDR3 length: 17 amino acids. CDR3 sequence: CASSLLPRDRPTDTQYF. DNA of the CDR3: TGCGCCAGCAGCTTGCTCCCTCGGGACAGGCCCACAGATACGCAGTATTTT.

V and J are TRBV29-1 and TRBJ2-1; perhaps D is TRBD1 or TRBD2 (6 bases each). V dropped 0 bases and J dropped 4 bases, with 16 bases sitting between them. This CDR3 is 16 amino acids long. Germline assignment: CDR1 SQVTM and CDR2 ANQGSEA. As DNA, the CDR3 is TGCAGCGTTGAAGATCCCGCAGGGGAGGTATACAATGAGCAGTTCTTC. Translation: CSVEDPAGEVYNEQFF.

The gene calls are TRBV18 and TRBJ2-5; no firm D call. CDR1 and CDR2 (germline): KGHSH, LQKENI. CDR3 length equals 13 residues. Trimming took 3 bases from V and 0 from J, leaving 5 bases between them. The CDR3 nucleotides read TGTGCCAGCTCACCTTTGTACCAAGAGACCCAGTACTTC. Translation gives CASSPLYQETQYF.

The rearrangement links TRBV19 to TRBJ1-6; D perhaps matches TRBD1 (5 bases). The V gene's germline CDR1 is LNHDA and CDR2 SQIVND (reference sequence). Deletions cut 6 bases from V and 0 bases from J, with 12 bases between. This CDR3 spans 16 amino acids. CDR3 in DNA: TGTGCCAGTAGCCAGGACACGAGCTCCTATAATTCACCCCTCCACTTT. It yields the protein CASSQDTSSYNSPLHF.

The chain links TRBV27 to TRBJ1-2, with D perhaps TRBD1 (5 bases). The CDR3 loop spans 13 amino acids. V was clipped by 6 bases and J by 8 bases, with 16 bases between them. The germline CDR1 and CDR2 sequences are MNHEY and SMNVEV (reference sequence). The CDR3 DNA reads TGTGCCAGCAGGGCTGGAGGGGTAGCCGGCTACACCTTC. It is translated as CASRAGGVAGYTF.

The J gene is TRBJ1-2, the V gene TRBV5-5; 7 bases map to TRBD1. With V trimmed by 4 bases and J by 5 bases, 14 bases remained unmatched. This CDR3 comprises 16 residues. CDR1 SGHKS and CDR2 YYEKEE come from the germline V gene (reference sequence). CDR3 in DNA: TGTGCCAGCAGCCTACGCCCCACAGGGGTAGGGTATGGCTACACCTTC. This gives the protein CASSLRPTGVGYGYTF.

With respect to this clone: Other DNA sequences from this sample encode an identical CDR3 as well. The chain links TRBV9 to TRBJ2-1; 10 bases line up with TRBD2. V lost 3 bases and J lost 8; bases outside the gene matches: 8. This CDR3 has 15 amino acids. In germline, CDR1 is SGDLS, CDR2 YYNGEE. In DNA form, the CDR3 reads TGTGCCAGCAGCGACAGCGGGGGGGCCGGGGATGAGCAGTTCTTC. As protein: CASSDSGGAGDEQFF.

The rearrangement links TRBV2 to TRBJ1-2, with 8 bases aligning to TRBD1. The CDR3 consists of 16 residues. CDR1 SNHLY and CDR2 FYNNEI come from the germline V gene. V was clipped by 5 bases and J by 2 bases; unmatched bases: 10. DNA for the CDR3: TGTGCCAGCAGTAAGATGGGACAGGCGTTAAACTATGGCTACACCTTC. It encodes CASSKMGQALNYGYTF.

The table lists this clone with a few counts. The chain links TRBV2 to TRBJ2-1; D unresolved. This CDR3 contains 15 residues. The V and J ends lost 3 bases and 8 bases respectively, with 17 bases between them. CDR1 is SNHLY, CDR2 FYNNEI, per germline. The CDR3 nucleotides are TGTGCCAGCAGTGATTTACTCGGACGGATGGATGAGCAGTTCTTC. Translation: CASSDLLGRMDEQFF.

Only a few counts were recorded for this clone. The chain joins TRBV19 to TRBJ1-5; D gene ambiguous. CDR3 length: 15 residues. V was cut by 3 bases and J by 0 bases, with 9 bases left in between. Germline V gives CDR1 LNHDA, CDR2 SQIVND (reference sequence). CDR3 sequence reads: CASSIMDYSNQPQHF. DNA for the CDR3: TGTGCCAGTAGTATTATGGATTATAGCAATCAGCCCCAGCATTTT.

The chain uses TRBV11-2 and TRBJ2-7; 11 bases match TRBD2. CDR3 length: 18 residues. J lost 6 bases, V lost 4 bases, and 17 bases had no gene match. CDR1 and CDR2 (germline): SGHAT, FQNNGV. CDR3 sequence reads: CASSSPLYSGRARFEQYF. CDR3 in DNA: TGTGCCAGCAGCTCCCCCCTCTATAGCGGGAGGGCCCGCTTCGAGCAGTACTTC.